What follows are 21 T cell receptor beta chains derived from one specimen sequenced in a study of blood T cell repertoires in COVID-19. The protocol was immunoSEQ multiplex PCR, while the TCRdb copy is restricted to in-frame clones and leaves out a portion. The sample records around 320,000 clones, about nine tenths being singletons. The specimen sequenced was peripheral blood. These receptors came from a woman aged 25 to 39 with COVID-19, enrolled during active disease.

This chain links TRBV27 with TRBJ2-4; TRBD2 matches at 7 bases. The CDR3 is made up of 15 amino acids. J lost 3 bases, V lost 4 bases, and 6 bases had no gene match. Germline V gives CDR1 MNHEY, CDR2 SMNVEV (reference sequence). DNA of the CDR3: TGTGCCAGCAGTTATCTACGGGGGGACAAAAACATTCAGTACTTC. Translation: CASSYLRGDKNIQYF.

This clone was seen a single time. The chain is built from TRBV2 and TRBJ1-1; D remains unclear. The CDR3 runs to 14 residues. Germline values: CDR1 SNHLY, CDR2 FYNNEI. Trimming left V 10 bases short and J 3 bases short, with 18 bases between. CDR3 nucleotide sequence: TGTGCCACTAAGGGCCGGGATCATTACACTGAAGCTTTCTTT. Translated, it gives CATKGRDHYTEAFF.

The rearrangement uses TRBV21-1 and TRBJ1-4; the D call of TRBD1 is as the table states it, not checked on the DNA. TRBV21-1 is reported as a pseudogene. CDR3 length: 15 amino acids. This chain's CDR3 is CASSKVRTGSEKLFF. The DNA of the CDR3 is TGTGCCAGCAGCAAAGTCAGGACAGGGAGTGAAAAACTGTTTTTT.

This CDR3 reads CAITGSGLLTYEQYF. CDR3 sequence (DNA): TGTGCCATTACAGGATCGGGACTCCTCACCTACGAGCAGTACTTC. The chain is built from TRBV7-9 and TRBJ2-7; a weak D match, TRBD2 (6 bases). Trimming stripped 10 bases from V and 2 bases from J, with 21 bases between. CDR1 is SEHNR, CDR2 FQNEAQ, per germline (reference sequence). The CDR3 has 15 amino acids.

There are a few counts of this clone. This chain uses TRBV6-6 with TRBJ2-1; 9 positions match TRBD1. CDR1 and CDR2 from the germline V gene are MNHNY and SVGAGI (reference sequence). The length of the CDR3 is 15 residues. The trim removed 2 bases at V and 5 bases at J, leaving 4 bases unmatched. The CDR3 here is CASSYTDRGNNEQFF. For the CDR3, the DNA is TGTGCCAGCAGTTACACGGACAGGGGTAACAATGAGCAGTTCTTC.

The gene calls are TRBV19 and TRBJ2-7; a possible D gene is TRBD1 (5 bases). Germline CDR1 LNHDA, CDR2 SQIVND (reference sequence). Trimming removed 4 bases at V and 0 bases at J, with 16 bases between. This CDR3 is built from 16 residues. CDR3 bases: TGTGCCAGTAGTAGGCTTGCAGGGCCGAGCTCCTACGAGCAGTACTTC. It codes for CASSRLAGPSSYEQYF.

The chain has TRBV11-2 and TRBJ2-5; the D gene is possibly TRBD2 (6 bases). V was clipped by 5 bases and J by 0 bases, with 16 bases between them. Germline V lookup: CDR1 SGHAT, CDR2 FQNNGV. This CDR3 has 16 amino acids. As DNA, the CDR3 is TGTGCCAGCAGCCCCATGGACTACAGCTACCAAGAGACCCAGTACTTC. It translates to CASSPMDYSYQETQYF.

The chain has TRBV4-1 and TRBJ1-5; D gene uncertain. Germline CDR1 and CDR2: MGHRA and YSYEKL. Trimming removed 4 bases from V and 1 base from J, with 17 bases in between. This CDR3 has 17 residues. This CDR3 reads CASSLFGGERSNQPQHF. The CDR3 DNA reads TGCGCCAGCAGCCTATTCGGTGGGGAGCGGAGCAATCAGCCCCAGCATTTT.

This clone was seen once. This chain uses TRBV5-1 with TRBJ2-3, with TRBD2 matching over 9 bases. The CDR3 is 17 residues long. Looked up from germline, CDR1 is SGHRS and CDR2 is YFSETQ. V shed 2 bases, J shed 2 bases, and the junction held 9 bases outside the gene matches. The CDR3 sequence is CASSLRSGGLITDTQYF. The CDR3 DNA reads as TGCGCCAGCAGCTTACGTAGCGGGGGCCTTATCACAGATACGCAGTATTTT.

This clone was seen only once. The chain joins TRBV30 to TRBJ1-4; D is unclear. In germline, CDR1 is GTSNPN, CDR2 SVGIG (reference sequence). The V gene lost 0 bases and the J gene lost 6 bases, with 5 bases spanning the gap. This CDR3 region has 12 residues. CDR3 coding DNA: TGTGCCTGGAGTGTTGCAGATGAAAAACTGTTTTTT. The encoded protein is CAWSVADEKLFF.

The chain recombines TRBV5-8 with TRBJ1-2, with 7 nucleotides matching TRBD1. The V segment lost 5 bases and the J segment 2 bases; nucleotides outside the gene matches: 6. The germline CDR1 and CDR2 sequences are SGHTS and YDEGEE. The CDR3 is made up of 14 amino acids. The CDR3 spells CASRMTGINYGYTF. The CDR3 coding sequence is TGTGCCAGCAGAATGACAGGGATAAACTATGGCTACACCTTC.

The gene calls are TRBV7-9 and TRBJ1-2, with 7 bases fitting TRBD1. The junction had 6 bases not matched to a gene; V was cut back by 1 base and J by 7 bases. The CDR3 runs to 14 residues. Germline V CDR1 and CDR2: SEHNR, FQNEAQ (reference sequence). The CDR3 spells CASSLGGTDLGYTF. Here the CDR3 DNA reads TGTGCCAGCAGCTTAGGCGGGACAGACCTTGGCTACACCTTC.

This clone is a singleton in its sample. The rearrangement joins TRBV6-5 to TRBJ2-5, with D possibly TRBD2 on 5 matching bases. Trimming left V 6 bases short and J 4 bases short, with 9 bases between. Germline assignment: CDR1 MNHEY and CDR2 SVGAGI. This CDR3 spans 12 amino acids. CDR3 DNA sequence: TGTGCCAGCAGCCAGGCGGGAGAGACCCAGTACTTC. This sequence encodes CASSQAGETQYF.

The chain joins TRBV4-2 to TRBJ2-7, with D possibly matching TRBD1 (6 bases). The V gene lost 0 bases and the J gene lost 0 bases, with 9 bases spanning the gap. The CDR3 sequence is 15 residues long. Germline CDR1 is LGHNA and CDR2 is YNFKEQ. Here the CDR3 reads CASSQDQGLSYEQYF. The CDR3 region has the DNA TGTGCCAGCAGCCAAGATCAGGGGCTCTCCTACGAGCAGTACTTC.

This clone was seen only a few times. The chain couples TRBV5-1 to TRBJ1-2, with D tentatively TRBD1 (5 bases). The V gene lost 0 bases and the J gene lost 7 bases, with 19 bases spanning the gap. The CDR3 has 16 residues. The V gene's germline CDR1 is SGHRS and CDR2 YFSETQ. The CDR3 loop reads CASSLAGGRSAGGYTF. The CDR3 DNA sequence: TGCGCCAGCAGCTTGGCCGGGGGACGCTCAGCGGGTGGCTACACCTTC.

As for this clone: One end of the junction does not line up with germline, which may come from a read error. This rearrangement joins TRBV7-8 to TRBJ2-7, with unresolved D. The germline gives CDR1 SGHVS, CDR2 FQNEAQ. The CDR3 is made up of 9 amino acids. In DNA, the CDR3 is TGTGCCAGCAGCTTAGCCCCTGACTTC. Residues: CASSLAPDF.

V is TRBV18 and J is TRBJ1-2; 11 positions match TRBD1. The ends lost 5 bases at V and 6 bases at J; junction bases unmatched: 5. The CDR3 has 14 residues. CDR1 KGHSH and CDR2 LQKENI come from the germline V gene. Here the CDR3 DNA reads TGTGCCAGCTCAGAGCGGACAGGGGGCGATGGCTACACCTTC. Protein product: CASSERTGGDGYTF. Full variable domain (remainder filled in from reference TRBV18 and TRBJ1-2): NAGVMQNPRHLVRRRGQEARLRCSPMKGHSHVYWYRQLPEEGLKFMVYLQKENIIDESGMPKERFSAEFPKEGPSILRIQQVVRGDSAAYFCASSERTGGDGYTFGSGTRLTVV.

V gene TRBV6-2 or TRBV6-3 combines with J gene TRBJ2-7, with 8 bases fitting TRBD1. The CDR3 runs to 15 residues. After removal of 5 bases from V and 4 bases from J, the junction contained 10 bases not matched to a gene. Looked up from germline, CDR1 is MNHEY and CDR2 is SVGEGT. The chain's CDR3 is CASSVQQGDQYEQYF. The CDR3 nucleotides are TGTGCCAGCAGTGTCCAACAGGGGGACCAATACGAGCAGTACTTC.

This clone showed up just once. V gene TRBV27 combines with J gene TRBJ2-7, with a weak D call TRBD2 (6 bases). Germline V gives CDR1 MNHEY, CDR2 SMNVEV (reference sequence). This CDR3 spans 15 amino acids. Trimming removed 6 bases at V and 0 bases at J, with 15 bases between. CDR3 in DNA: TGTGCCAGCAGAGATCCGGGACTGAACTCCTACGAGCAGTACTTC. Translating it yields CASRDPGLNSYEQYF.

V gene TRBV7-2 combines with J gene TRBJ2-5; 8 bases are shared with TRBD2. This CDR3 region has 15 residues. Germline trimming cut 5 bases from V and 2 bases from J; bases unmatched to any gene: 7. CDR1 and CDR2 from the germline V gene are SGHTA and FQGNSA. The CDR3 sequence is CASSRGLALQETQYF. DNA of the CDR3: TGTGCCAGCAGCAGAGGACTAGCCTTACAAGAGACCCAGTACTTC.

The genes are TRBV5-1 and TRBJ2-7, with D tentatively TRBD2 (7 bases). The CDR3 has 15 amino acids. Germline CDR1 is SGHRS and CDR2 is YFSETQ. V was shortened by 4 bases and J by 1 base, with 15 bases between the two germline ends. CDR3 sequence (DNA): TGCGCCAGCAGCCGCGGCGGGGGCCCTTCCTACGAGCAGTACTTC. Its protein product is CASSRGGGPSYEQYF.